The present T cell receptor beta chain was sequenced within a study of glioma-infiltrating T cells. The CDR3 has 16 amino acids. V gave up 0 bases and J gave up 1 base; unmatched junction bases: 2. In germline, CDR1 is LGHNA, CDR2 YNFKEQ. This clonotype has more than one count but fewer than ten. Using RNA template, CDR3s of TCR alpha and beta were amplified with iRepertoire arm-PCR. TCRdb used MiXCR to reprocess the multiplex PCR reads, holding one entry per CDR3 protein. Counted here are 150,000 to 200,000 distinct CDR3 sequences, approximately 30% occurring once; the ten biggest clones make up about 19%.

The TCR comes from a human donor with low-grade glioma or glioblastoma, undergoing nonglioma brain surgery, or in good health (not recorded which). The sequenced material came from glioma tissue, nonneoplastic brain tissue, or PBMCs (not recorded which). V gene TRBV4-2 combines with J gene TRBJ2-4, with 8 positions matching TRBD2. The CDR3 DNA follows: TGTGCCAGCAGCCAAGATAGCGGGGAGGCCAAAAACATTCAGTACTTC. It encodes CASSQDSGEAKNIQYF.